The sequence of this TCR beta chain was determined in a study of cytomegalovirus exposure and HLA in healthy donors. Study results and limitations: Most TCRs appeared rarely, but some public TCRs recurred in many donors. The study designated roughly 160 TCR beta chains cytomegalovirus-associated. Reports credit the classifier with highly specific, highly sensitive diagnosis of cytomegalovirus status.

The roughly 120-subject validation cohort, separate from the approximately 670-subject first cohort, included the donors. TCRdb's copy holds only in-frame clones and misses some; the assay was immunoSEQ multiplex PCR. The sample contains over 100,000 clones, about nine tenths of which appear only once. Details on this clone: Its target is unknown.

The receptor was isolated from a man younger than 40 in good health and CMV-seronegative. The sample comprised PBMCs.

CDR3 DNA: TGTGCCAGCAGTTACGACAGTGATTACGAGCAGTACTTC. Translated: CASSYDSDYEQYF. The V call is TRBV6-6, the J call TRBJ2-7, with TRBD1 as a possible D gene (5 bases). Germline V gene data show CDR1 as MNHNY and CDR2 as SVGAGI (reference sequence). The CDR3 covers 13 residues. Trimming shortened V by 2 bases and J by 4 bases, and 9 bases separated the two germline ends.